This T cell receptor (beta chain) originates from a study of shared clonotypes between healthy human individuals. Looking at the study overall: With ages of 18 to 49, the donors were two women and a few men. Three plates each covered CD4 naive and memory; CD8 naive two, CD8 memory one.

Each subset's genomic DNA was split evenly across several immunoSEQ plates. The data were produced by immunoSEQ multiplex PCR, yet TCRdb's version contains in-frame clones alone and is incomplete. Here the sample spans fewer than 1.8 million clones, just under 99% being singletons. The CD4+ fraction was divided into a CD45RA+ naive subset and a CD45RA-negative memory subset. Sequencing was done on a sample of naive CD4+ T cells sorted from blood. Subset of the sample: CD45RA+ positively selected. This sequence originates from a man aged 25-45 years in good health.

The CDR3 here is CASSALVPAQYF. The CDR3 nucleotides are TGTGCCAGCAGTGCTCTCGTCCCAGCGCAGTATTTT. V gene TRBV11-2 combines with J gene TRBJ2-3; D gene ambiguous. This CDR3 is 12 amino acids long. Germline V CDR1 and CDR2: SGHAT, FQNNGV. Trimming took 6 bases from V and 10 from J, leaving 14 bases between them.